The clone carrying this T cell receptor (beta chain) was detected only a few times. Its cognate antigen is unknown. Assay used: immunoSEQ multiplex PCR; TCRdb lists only in-frame clones, some missing. This sample carries 1 million to 1.3 million clones, more than 75% of them seen once, and the ten largest clones take 0.61%. The data were obtained in a study of shared clonotypes between healthy human individuals. Whole-study results and caveats: Among a handful of donors, about 5% of naive CD4 clonotypes were found in common.

The germline gives CDR1 GTSNPN, CDR2 SVGIG (reference sequence). Trimming removed 0 bases at V and 14 bases at J, with 16 bases between. This CDR3 has 13 amino acids. The donors were adults (healthy and HIV-negative) with no recent acute infections or vaccinations. Division of CD4+ cells produced a CD45RA+ naive subset and a CD45RA-negative memory subset. The sample comprised memory CD4+ T cells from PBMCs. As to subset: CD45RA-negative fraction. V usage is TRBV30 and J usage is TRBJ1-4; D is perhaps TRBD1 (5 bases). This TCR was recovered from a man aged 18 to 29 in good health. Some clones in this sample may be carry-over from other donors' samples. The CDR3 DNA reads as TGTGCCTGGAGTGTAGGGGACGGCCGGCAGCTGTTTTTT. This translates into CAWSVGDGRQLFF.